This TCR beta chain is from a study of blood T cell repertoires in COVID-19. CDR1 and CDR2 from the germline V gene are SEHNR and FQNEAQ (reference sequence). The CDR3 spans 14 residues. V lost 5 bases and J lost 1; bases outside the gene matches: 2. The assay was immunoSEQ multiplex PCR, and TCRdb's table has in-frame clones only and misses some. The sample holds 90,000 to 110,000 clones, around 81% seen once. The clonotype was recovered from a woman aged 70-85 years with acute or convalescent COVID-19. The sequencing sample was made of peripheral blood. The chain employs TRBV7-9 and TRBJ2-7; 10 positions match TRBD2. DNA of the CDR3: TGTGCCAGCAGCCCTAGCGGGAGATCCTACGAGCAGTACTTC. It specifies CASSPSGRSYEQYF.